This record concerns one T cell receptor beta chain sequence. No antigen is known for it. The sample originates from a study of cytomegalovirus exposure and HLA in healthy donors. Study in general: The approximately 120 validation repertoires were produced on the same platform as the roughly 670 repertoires of the first cohort. This was reported in a later analysis. Study results and caveats: TCR beta chains numbering 164 were designated cytomegalovirus-associated. Most observed TCR sequences were rare, whereas some public TCRs were detected in many donors. Published work reported that the classifier diagnosed cytomegalovirus status with high specificity and sensitivity.

This CDR3 contains 14 residues. V was clipped by 2 bases and J by 4 bases, with 10 bases between them. CDR1 is SGHNT, CDR2 YYREEE, per germline (reference sequence). Libraries were prepared by immunoSEQ multiplex PCR; TCRdb keeps only in-frame clonotypes and omits some of them. The table lists some 140,000 clones, approximately 87% of them singletons. Material for sequencing was PBMCs. The V call is TRBV5-4, the J call TRBJ2-1; possible D gene TRBD2, 5 bases. This receptor was taken from a man between 18 and 35 years old in good health and CMV-seronegative. DNA for the CDR3: TGTGCCAGCAGCTTATTTGGGAGTTACAATGAGCAGTTCTTC. The encoded protein is CASSLFGSYNEQFF.